These 12 T cell receptor beta chains originate from one sample sequenced in a study of spatial heterogeneity in lung cancer. TCRdb independently ran MiXCR on the 5' RACE reads; one entry per CDR3 protein. The sample lists 50,000 to 75,000 distinct CDR3 sequences, approximately 6% occurring once. Time point reported: sample taken at primary tumor resection. The starting material was PBMCs, obtained at surgery. These receptors all stem from a female donor with early-stage non-small cell lung cancer.

Ten or more counts support this clonotype. The V gene is TRBV18, the J gene TRBJ2-3, with D possibly matching TRBD2 (6 bases). This CDR3 is 15 amino acids long. In germline, CDR1 is KGHSH, CDR2 LQKENI. V was shortened by 1 base and J by 1 base, with 9 bases between the two germline ends. CDR3 sequence: CASSPLRLGTDTQYF. The CDR3, as DNA: TGTGCCAGCTCACCACTCCGACTAGGCACAGATACGCAGTATTTT.

This clonotype appeared a few times. V and J are TRBV3-1 and TRBJ1-2; 8 bases match TRBD1. With 4 bases clipped from V and 8 bases from J, the junction kept 6 bases outside the gene matches. CDR3 length: 13 residues. Germline assignment: CDR1 LGHDT and CDR2 YNNKEL (reference sequence). The CDR3 loop is CASSRGTGRGYTF. CDR3 in DNA: TGTGCCAGCAGCCGCGGGACAGGTCGGGGCTACACCTTC.

This clonotype was counted ten times or more. The CDR3: CASSLDISQPQHF. CDR3 DNA: TGTGCCAGCAGCTTAGATATTTCACAGCCCCAGCATTTT. This chain joins TRBV11-2 and TRBJ1-5, with D unclear. Between the trimmed V and J ends, which lost 0 bases and 7 bases, there was a span of 7 bases. The CDR3 covers 13 residues. CDR1 and CDR2 (germline): SGHAT, FQNNGV.

In this sample, this clonotype turned up many times. The gene calls are TRBV20-1 and TRBJ1-5; no firm D call. The CDR3 covers 13 residues. Between the trimmed V and J ends, which lost 2 bases and 4 bases, there was a span of 9 bases. CDR1 is DFQATT and CDR2 is SNEGSKA in the germline V gene (reference sequence). The CDR3 protein is CSARTWGNQPQHF. The CDR3 region has the DNA TGCAGTGCTAGAACCTGGGGAAATCAGCCCCAGCATTTT.

This clonotype turned up a few times. The genes are TRBV20-1 and TRBJ2-7; 8 bases map to TRBD2. The V gene's germline CDR1 is DFQATT and CDR2 SNEGSKA (reference sequence). This CDR3 has 12 amino acids. V lost 3 bases, J lost 4 bases, and 2 bases stayed unmatched. CDR3 sequence reads: CSASSGSYEQYF. The CDR3 DNA is TGCAGTGCTAGCAGCGGGAGTTACGAGCAGTACTTC.

This clonotype was seen many times. The V call is TRBV28, the J call TRBJ1-1; 9 bases are a match to TRBD1. This CDR3 region has 11 residues. The germline CDR1 and CDR2 sequences are MDHEN and SYDVKM. Trimming removed 9 bases from V and 5 bases from J; junction bases left unmatched: 1. The CDR3 DNA is TGTGCCAGTGACAGGGGGACTGAAGCTTTCTTT. The encoded protein is CASDRGTEAFF.

This clonotype has only a few counts. V and J are TRBV6-5 and TRBJ2-2, with TRBD2 matching over 8 bases. J gave up 6 bases and V 2 bases, and 11 bases lay outside the gene matches. The CDR3 runs 17 residues. Germline lookup yields CDR1 MNHEY and CDR2 SVGAGI. CDR3 loop: CASSYGMSGSMAGELFF. DNA for the CDR3: TGTGCCAGCAGTTACGGGATGAGCGGGAGTATGGCCGGGGAGCTGTTTTTT.

This clonotype was observed many times. The rearrangement joins TRBV27 to TRBJ2-3; D gene uncertain. Germline V lookup: CDR1 MNHEY, CDR2 SMNVEV (reference sequence). Trimming removed 2 bases from V and 2 bases from J, with 8 bases in between. CDR3 length: 14 amino acids. CDR3 DNA: TGTGCCAGCAGTTTAAGGGTTTCCACAGATACGCAGTATTTT. Protein product: CASSLRVSTDTQYF.

V is TRBV21-1 and J is TRBJ1-5. TRBV21-1 is a listed pseudogene. The CDR3 consists of 10 residues. The chain's CDR3 is CASMVRPQHF. DNA for the CDR3: TGTGCCAGCATGGTGAGGCCCCAGCATTTT.

This clonotype has more than one count but fewer than ten. This chain uses TRBV12-3 or TRBV12-4 with TRBJ2-3; D might be TRBD1 (5 bases). Trimming took off 0 bases at V and 1 base at J, with 8 bases between the two ends. The CDR3 has 15 amino acids. The CDR3 DNA follows: TGTGCCAGCAGTTTAGCTACAGGAGGCACAGATACGCAGTATTTT. Its translation is CASSLATGGTDTQYF.

This clonotype showed up many times. The V call is TRBV7-2, the J call TRBJ2-5, with TRBD1 matching 11 bases. The V gene end was trimmed by 4 bases and the J gene end by 1 base; junction bases not matched to a gene: 8. CDR1 and CDR2 from the germline V gene are SGHTA and FQGNSA. CDR3 length: 17 residues. The chain's CDR3 is CASSSRGDRGIQETQYF. The CDR3 DNA reads as TGTGCCAGCAGCTCTAGGGGGGACAGGGGGATCCAAGAGACCCAGTACTTC.

This clonotype was counted between two and nine times. The chain couples TRBV5-5 to TRBJ2-5; 9 positions agree with TRBD2. This CDR3 spans 15 amino acids. Unmatched junction bases numbered 5, after V lost 3 bases and J lost 2 bases. The germline CDR1 and CDR2 sequences are SGHKS and YYEKEE (reference sequence). The CDR3 region is CASSWMTSGQETQYF. In DNA, the CDR3 is TGTGCCAGCAGCTGGATGACTAGCGGACAAGAGACCCAGTACTTC.